A single sample is the source of the 19 T cell receptor beta chains below, sequenced in a study of T cell repertoires in cytomegalovirus infection. Via MiXCR, TCRdb re-called the reads, giving one row per CDR3 protein. The sample holds about 450,000 distinct CDR3 sequences, around 32% seen once. The sample taken for sequencing was PBMCs. The source of these receptors is a human donor in good health (CMV status not recorded). Some clones in this sample may be carry-over from other donors' samples.

This clonotype was counted ten times or more. The chain is built from TRBV7-6 and TRBJ1-4; TRBD1 might be the D (5 bases). CDR1 is SGHVS and CDR2 is FNYEAQ in the germline V gene. The CDR3 spans 14 residues. V lost 9 bases and J 2 bases, leaving 13 bases between the germline ends. The CDR3 nucleotides read TGTGCCAGTGGGGCAAGGGTCACTAATGAAAAACTGTTTTTT. It yields the protein CASGARVTNEKLFF.

In this sample, this clonotype turned up a few times. The chain carries TRBV5-5 and TRBJ2-5; the match to TRBD1 covers 10 bases. The CDR3 is 18 amino acids. With 0 bases clipped from V and 5 bases from J, the junction kept 13 bases outside the gene matches. CDR1 and CDR2 from the germline V gene are SGHKS and YYEKEE (reference sequence). The DNA of the CDR3 is TGTGCCAGCAGCTTGGCCGAGAGTAGACAGGGGGCAAGGGAGACCCAGTACTTC. Translation: CASSLAESRQGARETQYF.

This clonotype was counted between two and nine times. The gene calls are TRBV4-1 and TRBJ1-3, with no clear D. Germline V lookup: CDR1 MGHRA, CDR2 YSYEKL. V lost 5 bases, J lost 0 bases, and 11 bases lay in between. The CDR3 sequence is 15 residues long. The CDR3 nucleotides read TGCGCCAGCAGCAATTCCATCGTCTCTGGAAACACCATATATTTT. It codes for CASSNSIVSGNTIYF.

This clonotype was recorded a few times. V is TRBV7-6 and J is TRBJ2-5; D might be TRBD2 (5 bases). Between the trimmed V and J ends, which lost 5 bases and 5 bases, there was a span of 12 bases. This CDR3 spans 13 amino acids. The germline gives CDR1 SGHVS, CDR2 FNYEAQ. CDR3 DNA sequence: TGTGCCAGCAGCCCTCTAGCTTTCGAGACCCAGTACTTC. It yields the protein CASSPLAFETQYF. The full variable domain, in which reference TRBV7-6 and TRBJ2-5 provide the parts outside the CDR3, is GAGVSQSPRYKVTKRGQDVALRCDPISGHVSLYWYRQALGQGPEFLTYFNYEAQQDKSGLPNDRFSAERPEGSISTLTIQRTEQRDSAMYRCASSPLAFETQYFGPGTRLLVL.

This chain joins TRBV6-6 and TRBJ2-1; unclear D gene. Germline CDR1 reads MNHNY; CDR2 reads SVGAGI (reference sequence). The length of the CDR3 is 15 residues. The V end lost 5 bases, the J end lost 5 bases, and 16 bases lay between the germline ends. CDR3 bases: TGTGCCAGCAGTAGTTACGACGGAAAAAACAATGAGCAGTTCTTC. Protein sequence: CASSSYDGKNNEQFF.

This clonotype has only a few counts. The rearrangement uses TRBV4-3 and TRBJ2-2; D could derive from TRBD1 or TRBD2 (5 bases each). Germline V gene sequence: CDR1 LGHNA, CDR2 YSLEER. The CDR3 spans 15 residues. Trimming left V 1 base short and J 13 bases short, with 19 bases between. CDR3 nucleotides: TGCGCCAGCAGCCAAGTCGGGGACGCCCAATTTGGGCTGTTTTTT. Translating gives CASSQVGDAQFGLFF.

This clonotype appeared a single time. It is likely a read error, because the conserved phenylalanine at the end of the CDR3 is missing. This sequence joins TRBV11-2 and TRBJ1-4; no clear D gene. V dropped 1 base and J dropped 7 bases, with 13 bases sitting between them. CDR1 SGHAT and CDR2 FQNNGV come from the germline V gene. There are 15 residues in the CDR3. CDR3 in DNA: TGTGCCAGCAGCTTAGGTTCCGGGATAACTGAAAAACTGTTTTAT. Its translation is CASSLGSGITEKLFY.

This clonotype was recorded a few times. The rearrangement links TRBV6-6 to TRBJ2-7; possibly TRBD1 for D (5 bases). Per germline, CDR1 MNHNY and CDR2 SVGAGI (reference sequence). Trimming took 4 bases from V and 1 from J, leaving 11 bases between them. This CDR3 is built from 14 residues. This CDR3 reads CASSFEDTSYEQYF. DNA for the CDR3: TGTGCCAGCAGTTTCGAGGACACTTCCTACGAGCAGTACTTC.

The chain carries TRBV10-1 and TRBJ1-1; unclear D gene. Germline-derived CDR1 and CDR2 are WNHNN and SYGVQD (reference sequence). Between the trimmed V and J ends, which lost 5 bases and 4 bases, there was a span of 11 bases. The CDR3 totals 13 residues. CDR3 loop: CASSPTHGTEAFF. CDR3 nucleotide sequence: TGCGCCAGCAGTCCCACGCATGGCACTGAAGCTTTCTTT.

This clonotype was recorded a few times. V usage is TRBV19 and J usage is TRBJ1-2; D perhaps matches TRBD1 (5 bases). Germline CDR1 LNHDA, CDR2 SQIVND (reference sequence). V lost 1 base, J lost 2 bases, and 11 bases lay in between. The length of the CDR3 is 15 residues. The CDR3 sequence is CASSIGRQTNYGYTF. The DNA for the CDR3 is TGTGCCAGTAGTATAGGCCGACAGACGAACTATGGCTACACCTTC.

The V call is TRBV29-1, the J call TRBJ1-2, with D perhaps TRBD1 (5 bases). The CDR3 contains 15 residues. The V gene's germline CDR1 is SQVTM and CDR2 ANQGSEA. V lost 4 bases, J lost 4 bases, and 19 bases lay in between. CDR3 sequence reads: CSVVLREEGTYGYTF. CDR3 bases: TGCAGCGTTGTATTGCGGGAAGAGGGGACCTATGGCTACACCTTC.

V and J are TRBV3-1 and TRBJ2-7, with 9 bases aligning to TRBD1. This CDR3 contains 20 residues. Germline V gene sequence: CDR1 LGHDT, CDR2 YNNKEL (reference sequence). The trim removed 4 bases at V and 2 bases at J, leaving 21 bases unmatched. The CDR3 region is CASSPTTRGSPGQGTYEQYF. The CDR3 bases are TGTGCCAGCAGCCCAACGACCCGGGGTAGCCCGGGACAGGGTACCTACGAGCAGTACTTC.

This clonotype was counted a few times. The V call is TRBV7-6, the J call TRBJ1-6; D is ambiguous. In germline, CDR1 is SGHVS, CDR2 FNYEAQ. The CDR3 runs 15 residues. V lost 6 bases and J lost 10, with 19 bases in between. The CDR3 spells CASRLTPEDSSPLHF. The CDR3 DNA reads TGTGCCAGCAGGTTAACACCGGAAGACTCGTCACCCCTCCACTTT.

This clonotype was counted only a few times. The DNA of the CDR3 is TGTGCCAGCAGTTACTCGAGAGGAGGGAGGGTAGCCAAAAACATTCAGTACTTC. This sequence encodes CASSYSRGGRVAKNIQYF. V and J are TRBV6-2 or TRBV6-3 and TRBJ2-4; 7 bases fit TRBD2. The CDR3 is 18 residues long. V lost 0 bases and J lost 0; bases outside the gene matches: 8. Germline-derived CDR1 and CDR2 are MNHEY and SVGEGT.

In this sample, this clonotype turned up many times. The V gene is TRBV12-5, the J gene TRBJ2-1; 10 nucleotides align to TRBD2. J lost 2 bases, V lost 7 bases, and 8 bases had no gene match. The CDR3 is made up of 16 amino acids. Germline V lookup: CDR1 LGHNT, CDR2 FRNRAP. The CDR3 spells CASAPGLARTYNEQFF. Written as DNA, the CDR3 is TGTGCTAGTGCCCCGGGACTAGCGCGGACCTACAATGAGCAGTTCTTC.

CDR3 in DNA: TGTGCCAGCAGCTCCTACGAGAGGGATCTGGGTGCCACCATATATTTT. Its translation is CASSSYERDLGATIYF. This chain links TRBV5-4 with TRBJ1-3; D call uncertain. This CDR3 contains 16 residues. Germline lookup yields CDR1 SGHNT and CDR2 YYREEE (reference sequence). Trimming stripped 3 bases from V and 9 bases from J, with 22 bases between.

This clonotype was detected once. J is TRBJ2-1 and V is TRBV12-3 or TRBV12-4; no definite D call. The CDR3 contains 14 residues. Trimming took off 3 bases at V and 6 bases at J, with 12 bases between the two ends. In nucleotides, the CDR3 is TGTGCCAGCAGTTTCCGGGTCTCGGTCAATGAGCAGTTCTTC. Its translation: CASSFRVSVNEQFF.

The rearrangement links TRBV2 to TRBJ2-2; 9 bases match TRBD1. Germline V gene data show CDR1 as SNHLY and CDR2 as FYNNEI. The CDR3 is 15 residues long. Germline trimming cut 7 bases from V and 7 bases from J; bases unmatched to any gene: 10. CDR3 sequence reads: CASIIRDRASGELFF. The CDR3 DNA is TGTGCCAGCATTATCCGGGACAGGGCTAGCGGGGAGCTGTTTTTT.

The chain joins TRBV30 to TRBJ2-1; D is unresolved. Trimming shortened V by 5 bases and J by 5 bases, and 13 bases separated the two germline ends. CDR3 size: 13 residues. The germline V gene encodes CDR1 GTSNPN and CDR2 SVGIG (reference sequence). CDR3: CAWSILLNNEQFF. In nucleotides, the CDR3 is TGTGCCTGGTCCATATTGCTTAACAATGAGCAGTTCTTC.